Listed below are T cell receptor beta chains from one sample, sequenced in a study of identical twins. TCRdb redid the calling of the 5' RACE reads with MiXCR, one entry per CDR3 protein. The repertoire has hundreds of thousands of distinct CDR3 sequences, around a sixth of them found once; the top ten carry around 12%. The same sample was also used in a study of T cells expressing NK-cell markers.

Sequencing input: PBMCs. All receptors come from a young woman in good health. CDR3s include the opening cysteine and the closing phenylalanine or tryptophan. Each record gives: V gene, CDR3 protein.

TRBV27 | CASSRYANNEQFF
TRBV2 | CASKTGTPRQFF
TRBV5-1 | CASSHTTGKETQYF
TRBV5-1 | CASRSGSGTSQETQYF
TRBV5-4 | CASSSYSSSYEQYF
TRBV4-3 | CASSPGREINGELFF
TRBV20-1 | CSATDISSTDTQYF
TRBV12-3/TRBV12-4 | CASSFRQGSPLHF
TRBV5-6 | CASSLAGGKQPQHF
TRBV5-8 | CASSLAKQSGDYGYTF
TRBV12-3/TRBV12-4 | CASSSAGTRDQPQHF
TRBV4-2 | CASSQAVGKNIQYF
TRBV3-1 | CASSLGPESSYEQYF
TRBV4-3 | CASSQRGGGIDYNEQFF
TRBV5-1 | CASSLAVAKSEAFF
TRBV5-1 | CASSLLGPNTEAFF
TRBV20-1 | CSARDLRGDTGELFF
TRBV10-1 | CASSDGAATNEKLFF
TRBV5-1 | CASSLVLAGSTDTQYF
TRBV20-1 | CSASGGGGNTEAFF
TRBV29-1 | CSVEIRGTTGHGLYEQYF
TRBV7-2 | CASSLPSGAWNEQFF
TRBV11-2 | CASSLQLAGQGNNSPLHF
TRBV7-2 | CASSLGGPLSEQYF